The clone carrying this T cell receptor (beta chain) showed up just a few times. The antigen remains undetermined. Amplification of ligated cDNA took four PCR rounds with SP2 and nested alpha and beta constant primers. TCRdb redid the calling of the 5' RACE reads with MiXCR, one entry per CDR3 protein. The sample lists roughly 62,000 distinct CDR3 sequences, under 10% occurring once. The data are from a study of naive and memory T cell subsets. Notes on the study in general: TCR transcript changes with activation or differentiation may affect this RNA method.

The CDR3 spans 17 residues. Germline trimming cut 6 bases from V and 7 bases from J; bases unmatched to any gene: 14. CDR1 MNHNS and CDR2 SASEGT come from the germline V gene. An oligonucleotide containing a UMI was ligated to the 3' end of TCR cDNA. Whole blood, approximately 2.3 ml, came from adult healthy volunteers. The sequence derives from a female donor in good health. The chain combines TRBV6-1 with TRBJ2-7; 14 bases line up with TRBD2. The CDR3 spells CASRPGLAGDPFWEQYF. The CDR3 coding sequence is TGTGCCAGCAGGCCGGGACTAGCGGGAGACCCGTTCTGGGAGCAGTACTTC.